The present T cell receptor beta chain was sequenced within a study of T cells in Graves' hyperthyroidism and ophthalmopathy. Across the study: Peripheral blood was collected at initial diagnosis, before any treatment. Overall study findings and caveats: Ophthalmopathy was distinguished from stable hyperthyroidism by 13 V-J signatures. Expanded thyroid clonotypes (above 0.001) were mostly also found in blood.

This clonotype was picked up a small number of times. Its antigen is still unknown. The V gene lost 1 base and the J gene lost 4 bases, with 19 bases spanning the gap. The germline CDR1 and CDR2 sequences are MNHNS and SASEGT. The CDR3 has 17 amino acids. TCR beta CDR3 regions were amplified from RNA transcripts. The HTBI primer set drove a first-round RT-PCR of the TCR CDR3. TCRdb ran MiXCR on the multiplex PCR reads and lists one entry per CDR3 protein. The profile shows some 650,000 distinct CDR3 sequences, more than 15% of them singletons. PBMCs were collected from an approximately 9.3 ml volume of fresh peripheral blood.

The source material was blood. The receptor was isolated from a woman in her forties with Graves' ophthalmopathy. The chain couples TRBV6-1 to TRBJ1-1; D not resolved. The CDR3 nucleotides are TGTGCCAGCAGTGAAGAGACCGGTCTAGGTGCACGCACTGAAGCTTTCTTT. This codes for CASSEETGLGARTEAFF.